This T cell receptor beta chain was found in a study of blood T cell repertoires in COVID-19. V lost 8 bases and J lost 5; bases outside the gene matches: 7. The CDR3 has 13 amino acids. The germline V gene encodes CDR1 MNHEY and CDR2 SVGAGI. Some clones are missing from TCRdb's copy, which holds only in-frame ones; the method was immunoSEQ multiplex PCR. The sample comprises more than 85,000 clones, 70% to 85% of which are singletons, and over 7.5% rests with the top ten. This clonotype was obtained from a man aged 55 to 70 with active or convalescent COVID-19. The V and J genes are TRBV6-5 and TRBJ2-3; 7 bases fit TRBD2. Sequenced input: peripheral blood. The CDR3 nucleotides read TGTGCCAGCGGGAGGGCCGGAAGAGATACGCAGTATTTT. Translation gives CASGRAGRDTQYF.